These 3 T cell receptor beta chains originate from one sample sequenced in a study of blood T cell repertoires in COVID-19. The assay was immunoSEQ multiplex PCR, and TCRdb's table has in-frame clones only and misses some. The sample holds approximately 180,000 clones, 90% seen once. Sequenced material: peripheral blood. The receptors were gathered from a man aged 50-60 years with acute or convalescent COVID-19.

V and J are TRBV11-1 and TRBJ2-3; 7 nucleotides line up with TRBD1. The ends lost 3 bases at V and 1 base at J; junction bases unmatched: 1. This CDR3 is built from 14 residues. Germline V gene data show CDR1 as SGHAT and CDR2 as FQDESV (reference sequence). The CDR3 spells CASSFGQGTDTQYF. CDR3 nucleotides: TGTGCCAGCAGCTTCGGACAGGGCACAGATACGCAGTATTTT.

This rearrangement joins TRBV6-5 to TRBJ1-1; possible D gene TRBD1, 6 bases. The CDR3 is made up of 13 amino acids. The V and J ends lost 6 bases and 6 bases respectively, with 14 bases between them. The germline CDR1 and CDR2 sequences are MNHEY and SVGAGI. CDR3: CASSRQPGAEAFF. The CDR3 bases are TGTGCCAGCAGCAGGCAACCAGGGGCTGAAGCTTTCTTT.

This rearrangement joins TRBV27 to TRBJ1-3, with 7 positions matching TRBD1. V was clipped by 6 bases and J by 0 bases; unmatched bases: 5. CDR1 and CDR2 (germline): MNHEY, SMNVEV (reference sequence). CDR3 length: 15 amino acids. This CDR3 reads CASSRTGSSGNTIYF. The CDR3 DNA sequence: TGTGCCAGCAGCCGGACAGGCAGCTCTGGAAACACCATATATTTT.